This is a list of T cell receptor beta chains from one sample in a study of blood T cell repertoires in COVID-19. Sequencing was performed with immunoSEQ multiplex PCR; in TCRdb, only in-frame clones are kept and a portion is missing. There are roughly 53,000 clones in the sample; 80% to 90% occur only once, and 1.6% lies in the top ten. Specimen: peripheral blood. The receptors here all came from a man between 60 and 75 years old with acute or convalescent COVID-19. Both conserved end residues are trimmed from each CDR3. The order of the fields is J gene, V gene, CDR3 protein.

J: TRBJ1-1
V: TRBV25-1
CDR3: ASSDGQKTFINTEAF

J: TRBJ1-2
V: TRBV7-9
CDR3: ASSFGPGQGSYYGYT

J: TRBJ2-3
V: TRBV5-1
CDR3: ASSLAAGTTDTQY

J: TRBJ2-7
V: TRBV28
CDR3: ASSVATGGKSYEQY

J: TRBJ2-2
V: TRBV7-9
CDR3: ASSHREVGELF

J: TRBJ1-4
V: TRBV5-1
CDR3: ASSPQGNEKLF

J: TRBJ1-1
V: TRBV2
CDR3: ACPGTGAPENTEAF

J: TRBJ2-5
V: TRBV4-2
CDR3: ASSQDPSRETQY

J: TRBJ1-2
V: TRBV7-2
CDR3: ASTLAGGGYGYT

J: TRBJ1-3
V: TRBV5-1
CDR3: ASSLGQGLGNTIY

J: TRBJ1-2
V: TRBV10-3
CDR3: AISLQENYGYT

J: TRBJ1-4
V: TRBV5-1
CDR3: ASSLSGLAREKLF

J: TRBJ1-4
V: TRBV6-5
CDR3: ASLNMANEKLF

J: TRBJ2-3
V: TRBV18
CDR3: ASSPSLRQGGTDTQY

J: TRBJ2-3
V: TRBV7-9
CDR3: ASSFYSTSLDTQY

J: TRBJ2-1
V: TRBV7-3
CDR3: ASSLMALAGTYNEQF

J: TRBJ1-1
V: TRBV5-1
CDR3: ASSFAGVEAF

J: TRBJ2-7
V: TRBV29-1
CDR3: SVEEEGGTYEQY

J: TRBJ2-1
V: TRBV27
CDR3: ASSPWADRDYNEQF

J: TRBJ2-1
V: TRBV4-1
CDR3: ASSDTSASYNEQF

J: TRBJ1-5
V: TRBV2
CDR3: ASSSGTGHSNQPQH

J: TRBJ1-5
V: TRBV4-2
CDR3: ASSQDETARATNQPQH

J: TRBJ1-3
V: TRBV19
CDR3: ASSITDSGNTIY

J: TRBJ1-1
V: TRBV6-6
CDR3: ASSYEVVAF

J: TRBJ2-1
V: TRBV18
CDR3: ASSGLSRQGFNEQF

J: TRBJ1-1
V: TRBV15
CDR3: ATSSPGGAEAF

J: TRBJ1-3
V: TRBV5-5
CDR3: ASSVGTGEYSGNTIY

J: TRBJ1-3
V: TRBV3-1/TRBV3-2
CDR3: ASSSSQTRLLASGNTIY

J: TRBJ2-5
V: TRBV6-5
CDR3: ASKRRGGETQY

J: TRBJ2-6
V: TRBV9
CDR3: ASSASDGANVLT

J: TRBJ1-5
V: TRBV10-3
CDR3: AISDRTGGNQPQH

J: TRBJ2-7
V: TRBV5-1
CDR3: ASTGQESYEQY

J: TRBJ2-2
V: TRBV7-2
CDR3: ASSFSQLTANTGELF

J: TRBJ2-5
V: TRBV11-3
CDR3: ASSPQAGTETQY

J: TRBJ2-5
V: TRBV11-2
CDR3: ASSPGQGPETQY

J: TRBJ1-4
V: TRBV6-5
CDR3: ASGTVRNEKLF